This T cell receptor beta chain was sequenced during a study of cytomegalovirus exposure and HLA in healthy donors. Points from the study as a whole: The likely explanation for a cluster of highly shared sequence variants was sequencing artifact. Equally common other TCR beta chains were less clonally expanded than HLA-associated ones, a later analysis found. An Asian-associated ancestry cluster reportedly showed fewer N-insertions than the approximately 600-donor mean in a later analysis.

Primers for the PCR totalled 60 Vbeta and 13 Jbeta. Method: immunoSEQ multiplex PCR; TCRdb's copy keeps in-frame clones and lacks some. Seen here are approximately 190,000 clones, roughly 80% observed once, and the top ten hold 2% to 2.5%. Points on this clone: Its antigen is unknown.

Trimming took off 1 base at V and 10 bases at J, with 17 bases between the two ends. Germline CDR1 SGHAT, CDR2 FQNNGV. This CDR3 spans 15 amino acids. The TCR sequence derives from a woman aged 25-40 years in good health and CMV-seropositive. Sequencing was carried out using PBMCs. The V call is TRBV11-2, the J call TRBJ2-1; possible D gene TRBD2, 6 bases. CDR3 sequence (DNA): TGTGCCAGCAGCTTAGCAACTAGCAGCGGAGCCGAGCAGTTCTTC. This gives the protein CASSLATSSGAEQFF.